This TCR beta chain was sequenced for a study of blood T cell repertoires in COVID-19. Profiled with immunoSEQ multiplex PCR; TCRdb holds only in-frame clones, not every one. The sample lists under 300,000 clones; roughly 85% were seen once. Germline CDR1 is WNHNN and CDR2 is SYGVQD (reference sequence). The V and J ends lost 4 bases and 5 bases respectively, with 8 bases between them. The CDR3 covers 12 residues. The receptor was derived from a woman aged 30 to 39 with active or convalescent COVID-19. The rearrangement uses TRBV10-1 and TRBJ2-5; D is undetermined. Sequenced: peripheral blood. CDR3 DNA sequence: TGCGCCAGCAGTGCGAAGAGGGAGACCCAGTACTTC. It is translated as CASSAKRETQYF.